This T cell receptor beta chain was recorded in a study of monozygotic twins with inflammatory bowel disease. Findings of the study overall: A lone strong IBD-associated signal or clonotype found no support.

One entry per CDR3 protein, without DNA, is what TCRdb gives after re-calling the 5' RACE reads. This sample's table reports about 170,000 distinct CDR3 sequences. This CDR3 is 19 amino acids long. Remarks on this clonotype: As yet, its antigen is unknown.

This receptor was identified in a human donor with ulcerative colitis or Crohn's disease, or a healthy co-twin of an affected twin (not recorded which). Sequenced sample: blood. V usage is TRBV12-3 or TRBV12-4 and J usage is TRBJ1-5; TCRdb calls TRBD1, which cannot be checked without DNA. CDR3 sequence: CASSWTGKGRVYSNQPQHF.